The 30 T cell receptor beta chains presented below share a single source sample, sequenced in a study of T cells in Graves' hyperthyroidism and ophthalmopathy. The CDR3 regions of TCR beta were amplified from RNA transcripts. The TCR CDR3 was amplified in a first-round RT-PCR using the HTBI primer set. TCRdb analysed the multiplex PCR reads with MiXCR anew, one entry per CDR3 protein. Of 360,000 or so distinct CDR3 sequences listed, approximately 14% were seen once; the top ten hold roughly 19%. Sequencing input: blood. These receptors were obtained from an older woman with Graves' ophthalmopathy.

Only a few counts were recorded for this clonotype. The V gene is TRBV7-3, the J gene TRBJ2-1; 7 bases match TRBD2. The CDR3 consists of 15 residues. Germline trimming cut 6 bases from V and 3 bases from J; bases unmatched to any gene: 8. Germline V gene lookup returns CDR1 SGHTA and CDR2 FQGTGA. DNA for the CDR3: TGTGCCAGCAGGGATCGGGGGGAGATCTACAATGAGCAGTTCTTC. Protein product: CASRDRGEIYNEQFF.

The genes are TRBV6-1 and TRBJ1-4; no definite D call. Trimming took off 6 bases at V and 4 bases at J, with 12 bases between the two ends. CDR1 MNHNS and CDR2 SASEGT come from the germline V gene. This CDR3 is 14 amino acids long. CDR3 residues: CASSSEALNEKLFF. DNA of the CDR3: TGTGCCAGCAGCAGCGAGGCCCTTAATGAAAAACTGTTTTTT.

The V and J genes are TRBV6-1 and TRBJ2-2; 8 nucleotides agree with TRBD1. Germline CDR1 reads MNHNS; CDR2 reads SASEGT. J lost 4 bases, V lost 6 bases, and 7 bases had no gene match. The CDR3 has 15 residues. In DNA, the CDR3 is TGTGCCAGCAGACCCGACAGGGGAGGCACCGGGGAGCTGTTTTTT. This encodes CASRPDRGGTGELFF.

The chain is built from TRBV19 and TRBJ2-1; D is uncertain. The CDR3 contains 14 residues. Germline loops: CDR1 LNHDA, CDR2 SQIVND (reference sequence). V dropped 7 bases and J dropped 0 bases, with 10 bases sitting between them. CDR3 amino acids: CASISESSYNEQFF. For the CDR3, the DNA is TGTGCCAGTATATCGGAGAGCTCCTACAATGAGCAGTTCTTC.

This clonotype has a count of ten or more. V and J are TRBV28 and TRBJ2-7; D is unresolved. The CDR3 is made up of 13 amino acids. The germline V gene has CDR1 MDHEN and CDR2 SYDVKM. Between the trimmed V and J ends, which lost 2 bases and 1 base, there was a span of 6 bases. DNA for the CDR3: TGTGCCAGCAGTTTAACCCAGTCCTACGAGCAGTACTTC. Translated: CASSLTQSYEQYF.

The chain couples TRBV28 to TRBJ2-7, with 10 bases lining up with TRBD2. Losses at the gene ends were 6 bases for V and 4 bases for J; bases not matched to a gene: 9. Germline lookup yields CDR1 MDHEN and CDR2 SYDVKM. The CDR3 contains 15 residues. CDR3 in amino acids: CASSHQAGGPYEQYF. CDR3 DNA: TGTGCCAGCAGCCACCAAGCGGGAGGGCCGTACGAGCAGTACTTC.

This clonotype was observed a handful of times. The V call is TRBV4-1, the J call TRBJ2-1, with 11 bases aligning to TRBD2. With 6 bases clipped from V and 5 bases from J, the junction kept 12 bases outside the gene matches. Germline V gene lookup returns CDR1 MGHRA and CDR2 YSYEKL. The CDR3 consists of 17 residues. CDR3 coding DNA: TGCGCCAGCAGACCTTTCCAACTAGCGGGAGTTCACAATGAGCAGTTCTTC. Its protein is CASRPFQLAGVHNEQFF.

This clonotype was recorded many times. The CDR3 here is CASRPNRGARAEAFF. In DNA, the CDR3 is TGTGCCAGCAGACCCAACAGGGGGGCCCGGGCTGAAGCTTTCTTT. This chain links TRBV12-3 or TRBV12-4 with TRBJ1-1; TRBD1 agrees at 8 bases. The CDR3 has 15 residues. V gave up 6 bases and J gave up 6 bases; unmatched junction bases: 12.

This clonotype was seen only a few times. The chain recombines TRBV6-5 with TRBJ1-1; TRBD1 is a possible D gene (5 bases). The CDR3 runs to 14 residues. The V and J ends lost 6 bases and 4 bases respectively, with 15 bases between them. From germline, CDR1 is MNHEY and CDR2 SVGAGI. The CDR3 protein is CASSRQWDGTEAFF. CDR3 sequence (DNA): TGTGCCAGCAGCCGCCAGTGGGACGGCACTGAAGCTTTCTTT.

The rearrangement joins TRBV20-1 to TRBJ2-3; TRBD2 matches 7 bases. Germline V gene sequence: CDR1 DFQATT, CDR2 SNEGSKA (reference sequence). Losses at the gene ends were 0 bases for V and 1 base for J; bases not matched to a gene: 7. CDR3 length equals 16 residues. The CDR3 region has the DNA TGCAGTGCTAGAGATGGTAGCGGGCTCGGCACAGATACGCAGTATTTT. This translates into CSARDGSGLGTDTQYF.

This clonotype was seen only a few times. V and J are TRBV5-6 and TRBJ2-1, with D possibly being TRBD1 or TRBD2 (5 bases each). Deletions cut 5 bases from V and 10 bases from J, with 16 bases between. The CDR3 runs to 13 residues. From germline, CDR1 is SGHDT and CDR2 YYEEEE. The CDR3 reads CASSVTGRREQFF. The CDR3 nucleotides read TGTGCCAGCAGTGTCACGGGGCGCCGGGAGCAGTTCTTC.

This clonotype was found many times. The chain is built from TRBV24-1 and TRBJ2-2, with 10 bases fitting TRBD1. J lost 5 bases, V lost 0 bases, and 2 bases had no gene match. The CDR3 covers 16 residues. Per the germline V gene, CDR1 is KGHDR and CDR2 is SFDVKD. CDR3 in DNA: TGTGCCACCAGTGATTTGAGGGGACAGGGGACCGGGGAGCTGTTTTTT. Protein: CATSDLRGQGTGELFF.

This clonotype was seen at least ten times. The chain combines TRBV2 with TRBJ2-2; D may be TRBD1 (6 bases). Trimming cost V 4 bases and J 4 bases, with 10 bases left between them. This CDR3 is built from 14 residues. CDR1 is SNHLY, CDR2 FYNNEI, per germline. CDR3 DNA sequence: TGTGCCAGCAGTGGGGGGCCGGTCACCGGGGAGCTGTTTTTT. Translation gives CASSGGPVTGELFF.

This clonotype was recorded many times. V usage is TRBV28 and J usage is TRBJ2-7; 8 bases align to TRBD1. CDR3 length equals 13 residues. Germline V gene lookup returns CDR1 MDHEN and CDR2 SYDVKM. J was trimmed by 2 bases and V by 6 bases; bases with no gene match: 3. The chain's CDR3 is CASRGQAAYEQYF. CDR3 in DNA: TGTGCCAGCAGGGGACAGGCCGCCTACGAGCAGTACTTC. Full variable domain (outside the CDR3, taken from reference TRBV28 and TRBJ2-7): DVKVTQSSRYLVKRTGEKVFLECVQDMDHENMFWYRQDPGLGLRLIYFSYDVKMKEKGDIPEGYSVSREKKERFSLILESASTNQTSMYLCASRGQAAYEQYFGPGTRLTVT.

This clonotype was seen at least ten times. The chain carries TRBV5-1 and TRBJ2-1; TRBD2 agrees at 8 bases. V trimming: 1 base; J trimming: 8 bases; junction bases outside the gene matches: 11. Germline CDR1 and CDR2: SGHRS and YFSETQ. This CDR3 is built from 16 residues. The DNA for the CDR3 is TGCGCCAGCAGCTTGACAGGGTCCCTAGCGGGCGATGAGCAGTTCTTC. The encoded protein is CASSLTGSLAGDEQFF. The full variable domain, completed using reference TRBV5-1 and TRBJ2-1, is KAGVTQTPRYLIKTRGQQVTLSCSPISGHRSVSWYQQTPGQGLQFLFEYFSETQRNKGNFPGRFSGRQFSNSRSEMNVSTLELGDSALYLCASSLTGSLAGDEQFFGPGTRLTVL.

The table lists this clonotype with many counts. The chain employs TRBV27 and TRBJ2-1; TRBD2 aligns across 8 bases. Germline values: CDR1 MNHEY, CDR2 SMNVEV (reference sequence). The CDR3 sequence is 15 residues long. J lost 0 bases, V lost 8 bases, and 6 bases had no gene match. As DNA, the CDR3 is TGTGCCAGCGCCAAGCGGGAGAGCTCCTACAATGAGCAGTTCTTC. This translates into CASAKRESSYNEQFF.

This clonotype was counted at least ten times. The chain is built from TRBV7-2 and TRBJ2-3; D remains unclear. The CDR3 has 11 residues. Trimming removed 5 bases at V and 10 bases at J, with 10 bases between. Germline CDR1 is SGHTA and CDR2 is FQGNSA. The CDR3 loop is CASSPASSQYF. CDR3 in DNA: TGTGCCAGCAGCCCCGCGTCATCGCAGTATTTT.

Ten or more counts support this clonotype. The chain carries TRBV27 and TRBJ2-3; maybe TRBD2 (5 bases). Germline V gives CDR1 MNHEY, CDR2 SMNVEV (reference sequence). This CDR3 is 13 amino acids long. Trimming stripped 6 bases from V and 2 bases from J, with 9 bases between. The CDR3 bases are TGTGCCAGCAGCGGGATCATCACAGATACGCAGTATTTT. It yields the protein CASSGIITDTQYF.

The chain joins TRBV6-1 to TRBJ1-1; 7 nucleotides line up with TRBD1. Germline CDR1 MNHNS, CDR2 SASEGT. The CDR3 spans 16 residues. V shed 3 bases, J shed 3 bases, and the junction held 10 bases outside the gene matches. Written as DNA, the CDR3 is TGTGCCAGCAGTGACGAACAGGGGATAATAGACACTGAAGCTTTCTTT. It yields the protein CASSDEQGIIDTEAFF.

The genes are TRBV11-2 and TRBJ2-1; D may be TRBD1 (6 bases). The CDR3 length is 13 residues. Trimming took off 5 bases at V and 10 bases at J, with 15 bases between the two ends. The germline V gene has CDR1 SGHAT and CDR2 FQNNGV. This CDR3 reads CASSQLSTGEQFF. Written as DNA, the CDR3 is TGTGCCAGCAGCCAACTCTCAACAGGGGAGCAGTTCTTC.

This chain uses TRBV27 with TRBJ2-2; no definite D call. The germline gives CDR1 MNHEY, CDR2 SMNVEV (reference sequence). The CDR3 covers 13 residues. Trimming stripped 6 bases from V and 6 bases from J, with 11 bases between. The CDR3 region has the DNA TGTGCCAGCAGCCCGACCCGGGCCGGGGAGCTGTTTTTT. Encoded protein: CASSPTRAGELFF.

Comment on this clonotype: With a much larger clone just one base away, this may be a read error. V and J are TRBV6-4 and TRBJ1-6, with 11 bases matching TRBD1. CDR3 size: 13 residues. Per germline, CDR1 MRHNA and CDR2 SNTAGT. Losses at the gene ends were 6 bases for V and 8 bases for J; bases not matched to a gene: 0. The CDR3 region has the DNA TGTGCCAGCAGGGGACAGGGGGATTCACCCCTCCACTTT. Translation: CASRGQGDSPLHF.

This clonotype has at least ten counts. CDR3 in amino acids: CASSPTLYRARASYNEQFF. Written as DNA, the CDR3 is TGTGCCAGCAGTCCGACCCTATACAGGGCTCGAGCGTCCTACAATGAGCAGTTCTTC. V is TRBV28 and J is TRBJ2-1, with D perhaps matching TRBD1 (6 bases). V was clipped by 5 bases and J by 1 base, with 24 bases between them. This CDR3 spans 19 amino acids. The germline gives CDR1 MDHEN, CDR2 SYDVKM.

At least ten counts were recorded for this clonotype. This rearrangement joins TRBV27 to TRBJ2-2; TRBD2 matches at 10 bases. The CDR3 length is 16 residues. Trimming took 2 bases from V and 1 from J; bases not matched to a gene: 1. The germline V gene has CDR1 MNHEY and CDR2 SMNVEV (reference sequence). The CDR3 loop reads CASSLRLAGNTGELFF. In DNA, the CDR3 is TGTGCCAGCAGTTTAAGACTAGCGGGGAACACCGGGGAGCTGTTTTTT.

This clonotype was picked up a small number of times. This chain joins TRBV19 and TRBJ2-7; weak D call: TRBD2 (6 bases). The CDR3 sequence is 15 residues long. V was pared by 0 bases and J by 7 bases, with 16 bases between. Germline values: CDR1 LNHDA, CDR2 SQIVND (reference sequence). CDR3 DNA: TGTGCCAGTAGTATAGATCCGGGCGGGACGGAGGAGCAGTACTTC. This gives the protein CASSIDPGGTEEQYF.

This clonotype was counted many times. The chain links TRBV27 to TRBJ2-7; no firm D call. CDR3 size: 14 residues. The germline CDR1 and CDR2 sequences are MNHEY and SMNVEV (reference sequence). The V and J ends lost 3 bases and 3 bases respectively, with 12 bases between them. CDR3 in amino acids: CASSFWNRRYEQYF. The CDR3 DNA is TGTGCCAGCAGTTTTTGGAACCGCCGCTACGAGCAGTACTTC.

This clonotype showed up many times. J is TRBJ2-5 and V is TRBV28; a weak D match, TRBD2 (7 bases). This CDR3 is 17 amino acids long. CDR1 is MDHEN, CDR2 SYDVKM, per germline. Trimming took 5 bases from V and 5 from J, leaving 24 bases between them. CDR3: CASSPIFGLGGGETQYF. The DNA for the CDR3 is TGTGCCAGCAGTCCCATCTTCGGGCTAGGGGGGGGGGAGACCCAGTACTTC.

CDR3 loop: CSYRQGPANVLTF. The CDR3 coding sequence is TGCAGCTACCGACAGGGCCCAGCCAACGTCCTGACTTTC. The chain uses TRBV29-1 and TRBJ2-6, with 7 nucleotides matching TRBD1. Germline V lookup: CDR1 SQVTM, CDR2 ANQGSEA. The CDR3 is 13 residues long. The V segment lost 8 bases and the J segment 7 bases; nucleotides outside the gene matches: 8.

This clonotype was counted many times. The chain has TRBV27 and TRBJ2-1, with 7 bases that match TRBD1. Germline values: CDR1 MNHEY, CDR2 SMNVEV (reference sequence). The CDR3 runs 13 residues. After removal of 2 bases from V and 9 bases from J, the junction contained 4 bases not matched to a gene. The CDR3, as DNA: TGTGCCAGCAGTTTAGCCAAGGGGGCTGAGCAGTTCTTC. Protein product: CASSLAKGAEQFF.

CDR3 sequence reads: CSRFWQGRLAAYNEQFF. The CDR3 region has the DNA TGCAGCCGGTTCTGGCAGGGCCGACTAGCGGCCTACAATGAGCAGTTCTTC. This sequence joins TRBV29-1 and TRBJ2-1; 9 nucleotides agree with TRBD2. The length of the CDR3 is 17 residues. The junction had 16 bases not matched to a gene; V was cut back by 8 bases and J by 2 bases. The germline V gene has CDR1 SQVTM and CDR2 ANQGSEA.